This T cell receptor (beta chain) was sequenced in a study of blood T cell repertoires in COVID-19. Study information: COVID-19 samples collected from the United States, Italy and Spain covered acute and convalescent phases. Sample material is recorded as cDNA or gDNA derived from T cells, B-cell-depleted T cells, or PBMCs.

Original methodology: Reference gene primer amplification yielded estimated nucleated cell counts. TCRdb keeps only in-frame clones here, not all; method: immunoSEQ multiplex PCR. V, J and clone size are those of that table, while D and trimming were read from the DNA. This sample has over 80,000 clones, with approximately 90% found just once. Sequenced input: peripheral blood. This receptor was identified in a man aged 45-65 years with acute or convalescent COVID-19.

The CDR3 DNA reads as TGTGCCAGCAGCTTTTTCGTGGGGGCCCGAACCGGGGAGCTGTTTTTT. It specifies CASSFFVGARTGELFF. The rearrangement links TRBV11-1 to TRBJ2-2; possible D gene TRBD1, 6 bases. Germline V gene lookup returns CDR1 SGHAT and CDR2 FQDESV (reference sequence). V was pared by 3 bases and J by 5 bases, with 16 bases between. CDR3 length: 16 residues.